This T cell receptor beta chain was sequenced for a study of T cell responses to AZD1222 COVID-19 vaccine. Findings and limits, study-wide: Sampling that yielded the repertoires occurred only after the peak T cell response.

Pooling was applied to second doses at about 4 or about 12 weeks. The data were produced by immunoSEQ multiplex PCR, yet TCRdb's version contains in-frame clones alone and is incomplete. The table includes 90,000 to 150,000 clones, more than 75% detected once. About this clone: Its antigen is not known.

This TCR was recovered from an adult who received the AZD1222 COVID-19 vaccine. Source: peripheral blood, taken 28 days after the second AZD1222 dose.

The CDR3 loop reads CASSSPRDTQYF. CDR3 nucleotide sequence: TGTGCCAGCAGTTCCCCGCGAGATACGCAGTATTTT. V and J are TRBV6-5 and TRBJ2-3, with no clear D. V was cut by 4 bases and J by 5 bases, with 7 bases left in between. The CDR3 is 12 amino acids. CDR1 and CDR2 from the germline V gene are MNHEY and SVGAGI.